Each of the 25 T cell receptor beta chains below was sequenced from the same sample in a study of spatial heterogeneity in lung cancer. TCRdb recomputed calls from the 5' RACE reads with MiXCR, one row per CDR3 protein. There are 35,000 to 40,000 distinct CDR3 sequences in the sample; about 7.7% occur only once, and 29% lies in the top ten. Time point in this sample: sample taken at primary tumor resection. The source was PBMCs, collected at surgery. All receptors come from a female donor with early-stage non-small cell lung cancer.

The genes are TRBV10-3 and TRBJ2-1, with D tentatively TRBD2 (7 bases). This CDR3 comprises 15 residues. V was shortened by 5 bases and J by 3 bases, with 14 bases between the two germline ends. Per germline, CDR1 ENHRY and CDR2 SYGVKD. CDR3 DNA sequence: TGTGCCATCAGTACTGGGGGGGCCGTCTACAATGAGCAGTTCTTC. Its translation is CAISTGGAVYNEQFF.

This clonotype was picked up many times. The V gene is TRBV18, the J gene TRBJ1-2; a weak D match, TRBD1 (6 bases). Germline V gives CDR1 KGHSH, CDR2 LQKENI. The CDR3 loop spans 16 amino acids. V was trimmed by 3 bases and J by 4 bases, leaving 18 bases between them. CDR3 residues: CASSPGTGDNGYGYTF. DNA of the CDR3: TGTGCCAGCTCACCGGGAACCGGGGACAATGGCTATGGCTACACCTTC.

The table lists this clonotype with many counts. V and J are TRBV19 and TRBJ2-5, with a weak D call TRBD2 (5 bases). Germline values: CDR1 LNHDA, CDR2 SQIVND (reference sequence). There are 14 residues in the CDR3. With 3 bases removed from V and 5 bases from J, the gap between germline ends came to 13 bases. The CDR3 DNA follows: TGTGCCAGTAGTATCGTGGGTCAGCGGGAGACCCAGTACTTC. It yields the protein CASSIVGQRETQYF.

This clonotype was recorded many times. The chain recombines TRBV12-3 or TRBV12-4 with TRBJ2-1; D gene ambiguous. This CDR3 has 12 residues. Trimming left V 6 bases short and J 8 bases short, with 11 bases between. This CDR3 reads CASRESNDEQFF. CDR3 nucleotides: TGTGCCAGCAGAGAAAGTAACGATGAGCAGTTCTTC.

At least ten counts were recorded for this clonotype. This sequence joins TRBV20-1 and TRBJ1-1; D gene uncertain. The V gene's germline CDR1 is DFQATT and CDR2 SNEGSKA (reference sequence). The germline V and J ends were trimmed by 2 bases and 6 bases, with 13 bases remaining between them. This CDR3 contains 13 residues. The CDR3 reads CSARIAGSPEAFF. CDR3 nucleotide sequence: TGCAGTGCTAGAATAGCGGGAAGCCCTGAAGCTTTCTTT.

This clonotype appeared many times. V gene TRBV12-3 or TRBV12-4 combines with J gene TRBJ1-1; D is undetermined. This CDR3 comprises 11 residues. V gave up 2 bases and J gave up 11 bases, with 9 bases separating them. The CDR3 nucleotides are TGTGCCAGCAGTTTATCCACCGAGGCTTTCTTT. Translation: CASSLSTEAFF.

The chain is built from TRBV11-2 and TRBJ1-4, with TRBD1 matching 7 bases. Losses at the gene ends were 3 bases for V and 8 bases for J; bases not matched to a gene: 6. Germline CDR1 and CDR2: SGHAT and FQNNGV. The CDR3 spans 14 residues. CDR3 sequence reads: CASSFRGAGEKLFF. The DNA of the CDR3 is TGTGCCAGCAGCTTCAGGGGGGCGGGCGAAAAACTGTTTTTT.

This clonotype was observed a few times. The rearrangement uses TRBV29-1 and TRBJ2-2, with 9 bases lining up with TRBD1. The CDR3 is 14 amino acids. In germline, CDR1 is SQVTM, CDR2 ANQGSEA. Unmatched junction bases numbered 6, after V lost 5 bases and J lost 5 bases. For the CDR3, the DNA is TGCAGCGTTCGCGCCGGGACAGGGACCGGGGAGCTGTTTTTT. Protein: CSVRAGTGTGELFF.

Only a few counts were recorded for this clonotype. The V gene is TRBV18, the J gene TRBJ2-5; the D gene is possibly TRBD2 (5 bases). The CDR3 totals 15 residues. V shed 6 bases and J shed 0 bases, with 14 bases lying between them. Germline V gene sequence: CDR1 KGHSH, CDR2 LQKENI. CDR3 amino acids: CASSSRAAYQETQYF. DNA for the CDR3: TGTGCCAGCTCCTCGCGGGCAGCCTACCAAGAGACCCAGTACTTC.

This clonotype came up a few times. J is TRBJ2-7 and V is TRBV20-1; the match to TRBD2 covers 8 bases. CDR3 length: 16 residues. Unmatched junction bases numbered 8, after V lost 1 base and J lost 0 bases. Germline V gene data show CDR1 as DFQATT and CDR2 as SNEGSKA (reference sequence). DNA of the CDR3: TGCAGTGCTAGAGGGGATCGTAGCGGGGACTCCTACGAGCAGTACTTC. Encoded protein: CSARGDRSGDSYEQYF.

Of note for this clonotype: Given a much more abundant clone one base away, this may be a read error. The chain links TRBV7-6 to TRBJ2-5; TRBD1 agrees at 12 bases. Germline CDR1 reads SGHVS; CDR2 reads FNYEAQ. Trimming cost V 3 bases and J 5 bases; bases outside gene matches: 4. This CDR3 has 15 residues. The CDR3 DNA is TGTGCCAGCAGCTTCGGGACAGGGGGCGTGGAGACCCAGTACTTC. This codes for CASSFGTGGVETQYF. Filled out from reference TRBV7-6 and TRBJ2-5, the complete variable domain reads GAGVSQSPRYKVTKRGQDVALRCDPISGHVSLYWYRQALGQGPEFLTYFNYEAQQDKSGLPNDRFSAERPEGSISTLTIQRTEQRDSAMYRCASSFGTGGVETQYFGPGTRLLVL.

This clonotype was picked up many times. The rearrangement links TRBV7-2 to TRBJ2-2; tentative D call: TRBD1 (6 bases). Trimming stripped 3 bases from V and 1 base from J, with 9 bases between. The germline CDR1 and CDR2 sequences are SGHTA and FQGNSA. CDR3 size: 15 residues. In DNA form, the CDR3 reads TGTGCCAGCAGCTTGGCGACAGGGAACACCGGGGAGCTGTTTTTT. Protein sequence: CASSLATGNTGELFF. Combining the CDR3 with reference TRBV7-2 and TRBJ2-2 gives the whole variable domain GAGVSQSPSNKVTEKGKDVELRCDPISGHTALYWYRQSLGQGLEFLIYFQGNSAPDKSGLPSDRFSAERTGGSVSTLTIQRTQQEDSAVYLCASSLATGNTGELFFGEGSRLTVL.

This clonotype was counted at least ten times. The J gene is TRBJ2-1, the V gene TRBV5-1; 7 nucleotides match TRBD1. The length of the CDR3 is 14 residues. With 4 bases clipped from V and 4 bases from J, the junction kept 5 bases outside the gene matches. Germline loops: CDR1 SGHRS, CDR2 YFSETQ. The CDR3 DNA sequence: TGCGCCAGCAGCGCTGGGACAGCATACAATGAGCAGTTCTTC. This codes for CASSAGTAYNEQFF.

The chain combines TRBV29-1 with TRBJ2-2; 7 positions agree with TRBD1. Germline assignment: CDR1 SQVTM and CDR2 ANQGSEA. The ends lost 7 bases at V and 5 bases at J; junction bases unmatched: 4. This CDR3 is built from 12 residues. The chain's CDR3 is CSGSRGTGELFF. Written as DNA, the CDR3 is TGCAGCGGAAGCAGGGGGACCGGGGAGCTGTTTTTT.

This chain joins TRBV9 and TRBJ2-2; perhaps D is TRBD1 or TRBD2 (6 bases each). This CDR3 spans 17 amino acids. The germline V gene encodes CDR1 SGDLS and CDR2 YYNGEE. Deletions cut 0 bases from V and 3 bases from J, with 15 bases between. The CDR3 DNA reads TGTGCCAGCAGCGTAGCTTCTGGGGGGACATACACCGGGGAGCTGTTTTTT. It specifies CASSVASGGTYTGELFF.

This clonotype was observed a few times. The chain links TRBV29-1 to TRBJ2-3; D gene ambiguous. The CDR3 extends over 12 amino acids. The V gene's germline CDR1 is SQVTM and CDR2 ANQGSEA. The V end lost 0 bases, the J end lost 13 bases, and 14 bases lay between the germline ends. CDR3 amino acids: CSVEDPRVEEYF. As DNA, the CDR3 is TGCAGCGTTGAAGATCCCCGGGTCGAGGAGTATTTT.

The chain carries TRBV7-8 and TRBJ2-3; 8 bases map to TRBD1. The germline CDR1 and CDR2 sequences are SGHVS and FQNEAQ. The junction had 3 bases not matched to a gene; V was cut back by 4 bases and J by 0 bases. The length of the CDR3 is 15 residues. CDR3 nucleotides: TGTGCCAGCAGCTACGGACAGGGAAGCACAGATACGCAGTATTTT. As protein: CASSYGQGSTDTQYF.

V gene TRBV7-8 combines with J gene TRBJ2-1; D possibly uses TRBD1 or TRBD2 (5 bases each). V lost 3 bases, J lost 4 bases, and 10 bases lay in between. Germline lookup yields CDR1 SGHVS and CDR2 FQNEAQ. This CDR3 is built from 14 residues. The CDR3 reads CASSLGVFYNEQFF. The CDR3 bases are TGTGCCAGCAGCTTGGGGGTTTTTTACAATGAGCAGTTCTTC.

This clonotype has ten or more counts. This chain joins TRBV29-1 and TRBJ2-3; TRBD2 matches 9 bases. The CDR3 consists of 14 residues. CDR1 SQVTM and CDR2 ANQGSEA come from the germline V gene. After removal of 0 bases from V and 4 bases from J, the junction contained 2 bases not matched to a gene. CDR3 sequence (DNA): TGCAGCGTTGAAGAGGTAGCGGGAGCAGATACGCAGTATTTT. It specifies CSVEEVAGADTQYF.

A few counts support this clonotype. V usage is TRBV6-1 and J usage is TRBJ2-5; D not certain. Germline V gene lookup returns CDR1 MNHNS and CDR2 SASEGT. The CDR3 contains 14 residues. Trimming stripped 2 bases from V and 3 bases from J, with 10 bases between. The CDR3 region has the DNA TGTGCCAGCAGTGAACAACCGGCCGAAGAGACCCAGTACTTC. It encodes CASSEQPAEETQYF.

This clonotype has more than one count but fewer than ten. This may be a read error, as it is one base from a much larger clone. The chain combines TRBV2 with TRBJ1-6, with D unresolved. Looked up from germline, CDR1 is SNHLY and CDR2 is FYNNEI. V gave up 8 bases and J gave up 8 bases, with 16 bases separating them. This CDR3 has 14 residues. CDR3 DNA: TGTGCCAGCGGTGCCGACGGCGTGTATTCACCCCTCCACTTT. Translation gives CASGADGVYSPLHF.

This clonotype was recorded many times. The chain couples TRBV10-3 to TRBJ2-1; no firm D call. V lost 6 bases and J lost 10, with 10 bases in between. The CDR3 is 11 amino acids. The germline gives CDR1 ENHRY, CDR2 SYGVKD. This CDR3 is CAIRTDDEQFF. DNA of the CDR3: TGTGCCATCAGAACGGACGACGAGCAGTTCTTC.

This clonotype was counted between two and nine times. The CDR3 here is CSALVPGGGKNIQYF. The DNA for the CDR3 is TGCAGTGCTCTAGTCCCCGGGGGGGGGAAAAACATTCAGTACTTC. This chain connects TRBV20-1 to TRBJ2-4; 8 positions agree with TRBD2. Germline CDR1 and CDR2: DFQATT and SNEGSKA (reference sequence). V trimming: 5 bases; J trimming: 4 bases; junction bases outside the gene matches: 10. The CDR3 length is 15 residues.

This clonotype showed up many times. This CDR3 reads CASSGTSSQETQYF. The CDR3, as DNA: TGTGCCAGCAGTGGGACTAGCAGTCAAGAGACCCAGTACTTC. This sequence joins TRBV6-2 or TRBV6-3 and TRBJ2-5, with 9 nucleotides matching TRBD2. The CDR3 contains 14 residues. V gave up 5 bases and J gave up 2 bases; unmatched junction bases: 3. Germline lookup yields CDR1 MNHEY and CDR2 SVGEGT.

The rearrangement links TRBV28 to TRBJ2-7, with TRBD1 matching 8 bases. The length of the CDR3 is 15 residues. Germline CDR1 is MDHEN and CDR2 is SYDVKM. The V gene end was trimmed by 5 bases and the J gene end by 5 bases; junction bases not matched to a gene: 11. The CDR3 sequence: CASSTAGGAGHEQYF. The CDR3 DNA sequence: TGTGCCAGCAGTACGGCAGGGGGCGCGGGCCACGAGCAGTACTTC.